This T cell receptor (beta chain) was captured by sequencing in a study of blood T cell repertoires in COVID-19. Study as a whole: PBMCs, B-cell-depleted T cells, or T cells provided the cDNA or gDNA that made up the material.

This clone showed up just a few times. Clones were sequenced by immunoSEQ multiplex PCR, and TCRdb holds only the in-frame ones, with some missing. The sample contains a few hundred thousand clones, 90% to 95% of which appear only once. CDR3 length equals 15 residues. Trimming stripped 4 bases from V and 0 bases from J, with 10 bases between. Per the germline V gene, CDR1 is LNHDA and CDR2 is SQIVND (reference sequence). The study drew participants aged about 18 to 89 years from 20 to 30 US areas. Clinical history reported by participants formed the basis on which cohorts were assigned. The source material was PBMCs or T cells enriched from blood (not recorded which). V and J are TRBV19 and TRBJ1-3; no clear D. The clonotype was recovered from a human donor in a cohort exposed to, infected with or recovered from COVID-19 (not recorded which). The donor label of this sample is uncertain. CDR3 protein: CASSTGFFSGNTIYF. The CDR3 nucleotides are TGTGCCAGTAGTACGGGATTTTTCTCTGGAAACACCATATATTTT.